What follows are 30 T cell receptor beta chains derived from one specimen sequenced in a study of blood T cells in healthy people across ages. A sample-barcoded 5' primer and a J-beta primer mix were used in a second PCR of roughly 6 to 11 cycles. MiXCR, run by TCRdb on the 5' RACE reads, gives a single entry per CDR3 protein. The repertoire has roughly 1,500,000 distinct CDR3 sequences, 30% to 35% of them found once; the top ten carry around 11%. The sample taken for sequencing was blood. The receptors were sampled from a woman aged 30 to 39 in good health.

The rearrangement joins TRBV27 to TRBJ2-3, with 10 bases matching TRBD2. The germline gives CDR1 MNHEY, CDR2 SMNVEV (reference sequence). Trimming cost V 3 bases and J 0 bases; bases outside gene matches: 12. The CDR3 is made up of 19 amino acids. The DNA for the CDR3 is TGTGCCAGCAGTTTGGCTAGCGGGAGCCGCGGGTTTAGCACAGATACGCAGTATTTT. It encodes CASSLASGSRGFSTDTQYF.

The genes are TRBV29-1 and TRBJ1-1; maybe TRBD1 (6 bases). This CDR3 contains 14 residues. Per germline, CDR1 SQVTM and CDR2 ANQGSEA. V lost 4 bases and J 4 bases, leaving 16 bases between the germline ends. DNA for the CDR3: TGCAGCGTTGCCAAACAGGGTGGTAGCACTGAAGCTTTCTTT. Its translation: CSVAKQGGSTEAFF.

This clonotype turned up a few times. CDR3 amino acids: CASSPGHDSDTQYF. CDR3 nucleotide sequence: TGCGCCAGCAGCCCGGGACATGATTCAGATACGCAGTATTTT. V is TRBV5-1 and J is TRBJ2-3, with a possible D match to TRBD1 (6 bases). Germline V gene lookup returns CDR1 SGHRS and CDR2 YFSETQ. The CDR3 contains 14 residues. V was cut by 4 bases and J by 4 bases, with 13 bases left in between.

The chain uses TRBV27 and TRBJ2-1; D possibly corresponds to TRBD2 (6 bases). CDR1 is MNHEY, CDR2 SMNVEV, per germline (reference sequence). Trimming cost V 3 bases and J 0 bases, with 9 bases left between them. This CDR3 is built from 15 residues. The CDR3 DNA reads TGTGCCAGCAGTTTTGAGCGGGCCTCCTACAATGAGCAGTTCTTC. Protein: CASSFERASYNEQFF.

This sequence joins TRBV10-1 and TRBJ2-3; 7 bases agree with TRBD1. The germline gives CDR1 WNHNN, CDR2 SYGVQD (reference sequence). V lost 6 bases to trimming and J lost 10 bases; unmatched junction nucleotides: 10. The CDR3 has 13 amino acids. The CDR3 here is CASSADRVGSQYF. The CDR3 region has the DNA TGCGCCAGCAGCGCTGACAGGGTGGGATCGCAGTATTTT.

This chain uses TRBV14 with TRBJ2-5; possible D gene TRBD1, 6 bases. This CDR3 comprises 15 residues. Trimming shortened V by 1 base and J by 7 bases, and 16 bases separated the two germline ends. CDR1 and CDR2 from the germline V gene are SGHDN and FVKESK. CDR3 protein: CASSQGTVLGRTQYF. CDR3 sequence (DNA): TGTGCCAGCAGCCAAGGGACAGTCCTCGGGCGGACCCAGTACTTC.

The rearrangement joins TRBV12-3 or TRBV12-4 to TRBJ2-3; D may be TRBD1 (6 bases). The V gene lost 7 bases and the J gene lost 5 bases, with 13 bases spanning the gap. This CDR3 has 13 amino acids. The CDR3 nucleotides are TGTGCCAGCACGGCAGGGGACCTAGATACGCAGTATTTT. Translating gives CASTAGDLDTQYF.

This clonotype was seen a few times. The rearrangement links TRBV20-1 to TRBJ2-3; 10 bases match TRBD1. V shed 0 bases, J shed 5 bases, and the junction held 8 bases outside the gene matches. This CDR3 has 16 amino acids. Germline-derived CDR1 and CDR2 are DFQATT and SNEGSKA (reference sequence). The DNA of the CDR3 is TGCAGTGCTAGAGATATTGGGACAGGGGCGGAAGATACGCAGTATTTT. Translation: CSARDIGTGAEDTQYF.

V and J are TRBV2 and TRBJ2-7; 7 positions agree with TRBD2. V lost 7 bases and J lost 3; bases outside the gene matches: 6. Germline-derived CDR1 and CDR2 are SNHLY and FYNNEI. This CDR3 has 13 residues. The CDR3 region is CASKAGEGYEQYF. The CDR3 coding sequence is TGTGCCAGCAAGGCGGGGGAGGGCTACGAGCAGTACTTC. Supplemented by reference TRBV2 and TRBJ2-7, the full variable domain reads EPEVTQTPSHQVTQMGQEVILRCVPISNHLYFYWYRQILGQKVEFLVSFYNNEISEKSEIFDDQFSVERPDGSNFTLKIRSTKLEDSAMYFCASKAGEGYEQYFGPGTRLTVT.

This rearrangement joins TRBV6-1 to TRBJ2-1, with 9 bases that match TRBD2. The germline gives CDR1 MNHNS, CDR2 SASEGT. The CDR3 length is 15 residues. With 7 bases clipped from V and 4 bases from J, the junction kept 8 bases outside the gene matches. CDR3 in amino acids: CASTLRLAGYNEQFF. For the CDR3, the DNA is TGTGCCAGCACCCTGAGGCTAGCGGGATACAATGAGCAGTTCTTC.

The chain joins TRBV24-1 to TRBJ2-7; a weak D match, TRBD2 (5 bases). The V gene's germline CDR1 is KGHDR and CDR2 SFDVKD. The CDR3 loop spans 14 amino acids. V shed 3 bases and J shed 3 bases, with 11 bases lying between them. CDR3 DNA sequence: TGTGCCACCAGTGATACCGGGGTCCTCTACGAGCAGTACTTC. It encodes CATSDTGVLYEQYF.

The table lists this clonotype with a few counts. The DNA for the CDR3 is TGTGCCATCAGTGAGGCGTTCCCCGCATTAAATGAAAAACTGTTTTTT. Translation: CAISEAFPALNEKLFF. The chain combines TRBV10-3 with TRBJ1-4; D is uncertain. V lost 2 bases and J lost 5, with 15 bases in between. The CDR3 extends over 16 amino acids. Germline V gene data show CDR1 as ENHRY and CDR2 as SYGVKD.

This chain links TRBV3-1 with TRBJ2-3; D is undetermined. The CDR3 runs 15 residues. From germline, CDR1 is LGHDT and CDR2 YNNKEL (reference sequence). Trimming took 6 bases from V and 2 from J, leaving 15 bases between them. CDR3 in amino acids: CASSPYAPSTDTQYF. The CDR3 nucleotides read TGTGCCAGCAGTCCCTATGCTCCGTCCACAGATACGCAGTATTTT.

In this sample, this clonotype turned up a few times. The chain links TRBV4-1 to TRBJ2-7; D possibly corresponds to TRBD1 (6 bases). Trimming shortened V by 0 bases and J by 2 bases, and 11 bases separated the two germline ends. Germline V lookup: CDR1 MGHRA, CDR2 YSYEKL. CDR3 length: 15 amino acids. The CDR3, as DNA: TGCGCCAGCAGCCAAGACTACAGGGTTCCCTACGAGCAGTACTTC. Its translation: CASSQDYRVPYEQYF.

This clonotype was observed a few times. The chain joins TRBV3-1 to TRBJ2-3; possible D gene TRBD2, 6 bases. The length of the CDR3 is 16 residues. V was shortened by 1 base and J by 6 bases, with 17 bases between the two germline ends. Germline V gene sequence: CDR1 LGHDT, CDR2 YNNKEL (reference sequence). CDR3 bases: TGTGCCAGCAGCCAAGTGGCGGGAAGGGCCGGCGATACGCAGTATTTT. As protein: CASSQVAGRAGDTQYF.

This clonotype has only a few counts. The V call is TRBV10-1, the J call TRBJ1-1; D is possibly TRBD1 (6 bases). Germline V gives CDR1 WNHNN, CDR2 SYGVQD (reference sequence). There are 13 residues in the CDR3. V was trimmed by 6 bases and J by 5 bases, leaving 13 bases between them. The CDR3 DNA sequence: TGCGCCAGCAGGAGGACAGTCCAGACTGAAGCTTTCTTT. Its translation: CASRRTVQTEAFF.

This clonotype was recorded at least ten times. The CDR3 reads CASRTGGSYNEQFF. In DNA form, the CDR3 reads TGTGCCAGCAGGACTGGGGGCTCCTACAATGAGCAGTTCTTC. The rearrangement joins TRBV6-1 to TRBJ2-1, with D perhaps matching TRBD1 or TRBD2 (5 bases each). CDR3 length: 14 amino acids. Trimming left V 6 bases short and J 0 bases short, with 9 bases between. CDR1 and CDR2 (germline): MNHNS, SASEGT.

The chain couples TRBV20-1 to TRBJ1-2; D remains unclear. V shed 6 bases and J shed 3 bases, with 14 bases lying between them. This CDR3 spans 13 amino acids. CDR1 is DFQATT, CDR2 SNEGSKA, per germline (reference sequence). The CDR3: CSAPRLKDYGYTF. DNA for the CDR3: TGCAGTGCCCCCCGGTTAAAGGACTATGGCTACACCTTC.

This clonotype was seen repeatedly, ten times or more. The V and J genes are TRBV7-2 and TRBJ2-1; the D call may be TRBD1 or TRBD2 (5 bases each). CDR1 SGHTA and CDR2 FQGNSA come from the germline V gene. Between the trimmed V and J ends, which lost 4 bases and 2 bases, there was a span of 12 bases. This CDR3 spans 15 amino acids. The CDR3 loop reads CASSSTGTTYNEQFF. CDR3 coding DNA: TGTGCCAGCAGCTCTACCGGGACCACCTACAATGAGCAGTTCTTC.

This clonotype was seen a handful of times. The chain carries TRBV9 and TRBJ1-1, with D unclear. The CDR3 sequence is 13 residues long. The germline CDR1 and CDR2 sequences are SGDLS and YYNGEE. Trimming took 2 bases from V and 1 from J, leaving 6 bases between them. The CDR3 loop is CASSVGSNTEAFF. The CDR3 DNA is TGTGCCAGCAGCGTCGGATCGAACACTGAAGCTTTCTTT.

The sample holds many counts of this clonotype. CDR3 sequence: CASSLGTTYNEQFF. CDR3 nucleotides: TGTGCCAGCAGTTTGGGGACTACCTACAATGAGCAGTTCTTC. The chain links TRBV27 to TRBJ2-1; 7 positions agree with TRBD2. CDR1 MNHEY and CDR2 SMNVEV come from the germline V gene (reference sequence). This CDR3 has 14 residues. After removal of 3 bases from V and 2 bases from J, the junction contained 1 base not matched to a gene.

The chain recombines TRBV9 with TRBJ2-1, with D possibly TRBD2 on 5 matching bases. Between the trimmed V and J ends, which lost 2 bases and 6 bases, there was a span of 18 bases. Germline lookup yields CDR1 SGDLS and CDR2 YYNGEE. The CDR3 totals 16 residues. The CDR3 here is CASSVEDSPAVNEQFF. In DNA form, the CDR3 reads TGTGCCAGCAGCGTGGAGGACTCCCCGGCAGTCAATGAGCAGTTCTTC.

This clonotype was observed a few times. This rearrangement joins TRBV7-9 to TRBJ2-3; 7 positions agree with TRBD2. The germline V gene encodes CDR1 SEHNR and CDR2 FQNEAQ (reference sequence). This CDR3 has 12 residues. The V gene end was trimmed by 9 bases and the J gene end by 5 bases; junction bases not matched to a gene: 5. CDR3 DNA sequence: TGTGCCAGGAGCGGGGATGGAGATACGCAGTATTTT. Protein product: CARSGDGDTQYF. Full variable domain (missing parts from reference TRBV7-9 and TRBJ2-3): DTGVSQNPRHKITKRGQNVTFRCDPISEHNRLYWYRQTLGQGPEFLTYFQNEAQLEKSRLLSDRFSAERPKGSFSTLEIQRTEQGDSAMYLCARSGDGDTQYFGPGTRLTVL.

The chain uses TRBV9 and TRBJ2-1; D possibly corresponds to TRBD2 (5 bases). Germline V gives CDR1 SGDLS, CDR2 YYNGEE. The CDR3 sequence is 18 residues long. The V end lost 4 bases, the J end lost 2 bases, and 22 bases lay between the germline ends. CDR3 DNA sequence: TGTGCCAGCAGCCCATATCCGAGTGCGGGTGAGCCCTACAATGAGCAGTTCTTC. Amino acids: CASSPYPSAGEPYNEQFF. The whole variable domain, filled in from reference TRBV9 and TRBJ2-1, reads DSGVTQTPKHLITATGQRVTLRCSPRSGDLSVYWYQQSLDQGLQFLIQYYNGEERAKGNILERFSAQQFPDLHSELNLSSLELGDSALYFCASSPYPSAGEPYNEQFFGPGTRLTVL.

This clonotype was picked up a small number of times. V gene TRBV20-1 combines with J gene TRBJ2-7; TRBD2 matches at 10 bases. Germline V gene lookup returns CDR1 DFQATT and CDR2 SNEGSKA (reference sequence). CDR3 length: 15 amino acids. V was clipped by 0 bases and J by 2 bases; unmatched bases: 4. CDR3 sequence: CSARDGTSGAYEQYF. CDR3 DNA sequence: TGCAGTGCTAGAGATGGTACTAGCGGGGCCTACGAGCAGTACTTC.

This clonotype was seen only a few times. CDR3 DNA sequence: TGTGCCAGCACCCTAACGGCGAGCTCCTACGAGCAGTACTTC. Translation gives CASTLTASSYEQYF. The V and J genes are TRBV27 and TRBJ2-7; D gene uncertain. This CDR3 region has 14 residues. V was cut by 7 bases and J by 0 bases, with 13 bases left in between. Germline V gene lookup returns CDR1 MNHEY and CDR2 SMNVEV (reference sequence).

The J gene is TRBJ2-7, the V gene TRBV6-1; D possibly matches TRBD1 or TRBD2 (5 bases each). The CDR3 totals 15 residues. Germline V gene lookup returns CDR1 MNHNS and CDR2 SASEGT. V was cut by 5 bases and J by 5 bases, with 19 bases left in between. CDR3 in DNA: TGTGCCAGCAGTTTGTCGACGGGACCGTACCACGAGCAGTACTTC. Residues: CASSLSTGPYHEQYF.

This clonotype showed up just a few times. The chain joins TRBV28 to TRBJ2-7; 16 nucleotides match TRBD2. The CDR3 length is 16 residues. Germline CDR1 is MDHEN and CDR2 is SYDVKM. With V trimmed by 11 bases and J by 0 bases, 7 bases remained unmatched. CDR3 DNA: TGTGCCGGGGGGACTAGCGGGAGGGGAAACTCCTACGAGCAGTACTTC. It is translated as CAGGTSGRGNSYEQYF. The full variable domain, its missing parts supplied by reference TRBV28 and TRBJ2-7, is DVKVTQSSRYLVKRTGEKVFLECVQDMDHENMFWYRQDPGLGLRLIYFSYDVKMKEKGDIPEGYSVSREKKERFSLILESASTNQTSMYLCAGGTSGRGNSYEQYFGPGTRLTVT.

This clonotype occurred a few times. The gene calls are TRBV20-1 and TRBJ1-1; D is possibly TRBD1 (6 bases). The V end lost 1 base, the J end lost 5 bases, and 11 bases lay between the germline ends. Per the germline V gene, CDR1 is DFQATT and CDR2 is SNEGSKA (reference sequence). CDR3 length equals 13 residues. This CDR3 is CSARAGELTEAFF. The CDR3 DNA sequence: TGCAGTGCTAGAGCAGGGGAGTTGACTGAAGCTTTCTTT.

This clonotype was counted a few times. The chain is built from TRBV6-6 and TRBJ2-1, with D perhaps TRBD2 (5 bases). The V gene lost 0 bases and the J gene lost 8 bases, with 11 bases spanning the gap. This CDR3 spans 14 amino acids. CDR1 is MNHNY, CDR2 SVGAGI, per germline (reference sequence). The chain's CDR3 is CASSYSLGLDEQFF. CDR3 DNA sequence: TGTGCCAGCAGTTACTCCCTAGGACTGGATGAGCAGTTCTTC.